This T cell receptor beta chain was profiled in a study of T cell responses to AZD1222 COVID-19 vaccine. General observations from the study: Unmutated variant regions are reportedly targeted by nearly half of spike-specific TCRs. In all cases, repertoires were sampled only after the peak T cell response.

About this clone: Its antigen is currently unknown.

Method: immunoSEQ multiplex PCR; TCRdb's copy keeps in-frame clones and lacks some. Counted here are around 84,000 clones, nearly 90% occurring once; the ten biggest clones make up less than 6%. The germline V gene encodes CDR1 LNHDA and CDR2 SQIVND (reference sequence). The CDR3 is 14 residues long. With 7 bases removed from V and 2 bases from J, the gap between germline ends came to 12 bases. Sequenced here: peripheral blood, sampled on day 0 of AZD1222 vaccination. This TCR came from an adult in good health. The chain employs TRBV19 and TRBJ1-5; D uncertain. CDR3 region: CASTDLTGNQPQHF. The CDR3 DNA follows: TGTGCCAGTACCGACCTTACGGGCAATCAGCCCCAGCATTTT. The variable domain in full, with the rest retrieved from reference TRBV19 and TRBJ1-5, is DGGITQSPKYLFRKEGQNVTLSCEQNLNHDAMYWYRQDPGQGLRLIYYSQIVNDFQKGDIAEGYSVSREKKESFPLTVTSAQKNPTAFYLCASTDLTGNQPQHFGDGTRLSIL.